The next 6 T cell receptor beta chains were all read from a single sample in a study of T cell responses to AZD1222 COVID-19 vaccine. Sequencing was performed with immunoSEQ multiplex PCR; in TCRdb, only in-frame clones are kept and a portion is missing. The profile covers around 130,000 clones, with roughly 90% appearing a single time and more than 3.5% taken by the ten largest. The sample here was peripheral blood, taken 28 days after the second dose of the MenACWY control vaccine. Source of these receptors: an adult who received the MenACWY meningococcal vaccine as a control.

Note on this clone: The same CDR3 arises from other DNA sequences in this sample as well. This chain links TRBV28 with TRBJ1-6; D unresolved. Germline values: CDR1 MDHEN, CDR2 SYDVKM. The ends were cut back, 8 bases at V and 0 bases at J, with 14 bases in the middle. The CDR3 consists of 16 residues. The CDR3 sequence is CASSLGGSSYNSPLHF. The CDR3 coding sequence is TGTGCCAGCTCCCTTGGTGGGAGCTCCTATAATTCACCCCTCCACTTT. Combining the CDR3 with reference TRBV28 and TRBJ1-6 gives the whole variable domain DVKVTQSSRYLVKRTGEKVFLECVQDMDHENMFWYRQDPGLGLRLIYFSYDVKMKEKGDIPEGYSVSREKKERFSLILESASTNQTSMYLCASSLGGSSYNSPLHFGNGTRLTVT.

This chain joins TRBV7-2 and TRBJ2-6; TRBD1 agrees at 7 bases. J gave up 2 bases and V 5 bases, and 6 bases lay outside the gene matches. There are 16 residues in the CDR3. CDR1 is SGHTA and CDR2 is FQGNSA in the germline V gene. The CDR3 loop is CASSPQGGAGANVLTF. CDR3 coding DNA: TGTGCCAGCAGCCCGCAAGGGGGCGCTGGGGCCAACGTCCTGACTTTC. Combining the CDR3 with reference TRBV7-2 and TRBJ2-6 gives the whole variable domain GAGVSQSPSNKVTEKGKDVELRCDPISGHTALYWYRQSLGQGLEFLIYFQGNSAPDKSGLPSDRFSAERTGGSVSTLTIQRTQQEDSAVYLCASSPQGGAGANVLTFGAGSRLTVL.

To note about this clone: Its ends do not fully match the called genes, so a read error is possible. This sequence joins TRBV11-3 and TRBJ2-1; D not resolved. From germline, CDR1 is SGHNT and CDR2 YENEEA. The length of the CDR3 is 11 residues. The CDR3 sequence is CASSSDNEQFF. CDR3 nucleotides: TGTGCCAGCAGCTCCGACAATGAGCAGTTCTTC.

The gene calls are TRBV6-5 and TRBJ1-3; TRBD1 is a possible D gene (5 bases). The CDR3 covers 14 residues. Looked up from germline, CDR1 is MNHEY and CDR2 is SVGAGI. Trimming removed 4 bases at V and 0 bases at J, with 7 bases between. The chain's CDR3 is CASSWGVSGNTIYF. In DNA, the CDR3 is TGTGCCAGCAGTTGGGGGGTCTCTGGAAACACCATATATTTT.

The chain is built from TRBV28 and TRBJ1-1, with a weak D call TRBD1 (5 bases). This CDR3 is 14 amino acids long. Looked up from germline, CDR1 is MDHEN and CDR2 is SYDVKM. V lost 3 bases and J 2 bases, leaving 10 bases between the germline ends. CDR3 protein: CASSFRGTNTEAFF. The CDR3 DNA reads TGTGCCAGCAGTTTCCGGGGCACTAACACTGAAGCTTTCTTT.

The chain is built from TRBV27 and TRBJ2-2; 7 nucleotides match TRBD1. Trimming at V came to 7 bases and at J to 7 bases, leaving 12 bases not matched to a gene. The CDR3 covers 15 residues. Germline V CDR1 and CDR2: MNHEY, SMNVEV (reference sequence). The CDR3 DNA reads TGTGCCAGCACCATGGACAGGTTATCCCTCGGGGAGCTGTTTTTT. It translates to CASTMDRLSLGELFF.